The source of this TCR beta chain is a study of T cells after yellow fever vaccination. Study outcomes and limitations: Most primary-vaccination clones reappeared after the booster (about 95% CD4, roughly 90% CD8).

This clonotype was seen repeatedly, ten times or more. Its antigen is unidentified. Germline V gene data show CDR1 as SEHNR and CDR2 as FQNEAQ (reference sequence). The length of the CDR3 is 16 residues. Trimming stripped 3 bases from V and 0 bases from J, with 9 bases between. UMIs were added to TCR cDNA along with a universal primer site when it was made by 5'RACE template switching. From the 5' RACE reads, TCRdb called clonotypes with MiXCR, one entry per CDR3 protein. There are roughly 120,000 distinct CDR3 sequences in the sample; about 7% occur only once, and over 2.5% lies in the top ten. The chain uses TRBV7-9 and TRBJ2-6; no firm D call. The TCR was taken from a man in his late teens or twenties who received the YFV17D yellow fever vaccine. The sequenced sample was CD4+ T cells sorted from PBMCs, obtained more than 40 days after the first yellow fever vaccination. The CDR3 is CASSFGSSSGANVLTF. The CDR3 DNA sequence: TGTGCCAGCAGCTTTGGTTCTTCCTCTGGGGCCAACGTCCTGACTTTC.